Below, 3 T cell receptor beta chains from the same sample are listed, as sequenced in a study of OX40 agonist ivuxolimab in advanced cancers. Here immunoSEQ multiplex PCR was the method, and the copy in TCRdb shows in-frame clones only, minus some. The repertoire holds 55,000 to 65,000 clones, with approximately 77% as singletons. The specimen comprised CD4+ or CD8+ T cells sorted from blood, sampled in a trial of the OX40 agonist ivuxolimab. Receptors originate from an adult with an advanced solid tumor such as melanoma, head and neck, liver or kidney cancer.

The rearrangement joins TRBV6-1 to TRBJ1-1; TRBD1 aligns across 7 bases. The V and J ends lost 3 bases and 3 bases, in that order; junction bases with no gene match: 7. Germline assignment: CDR1 MNHNS and CDR2 SASEGT. This CDR3 has 15 residues. The CDR3 sequence is CASSEDLGTDTEAFF. The DNA of the CDR3 is TGTGCCAGCAGTGAGGATCTAGGGACAGACACTGAAGCTTTCTTT.

The rearrangement links TRBV27 to TRBJ1-2; D is unresolved. The ends were cut back, 6 bases at V and 8 bases at J, with 16 bases in the middle. The CDR3 sequence is 13 residues long. The V gene's germline CDR1 is MNHEY and CDR2 SMNVEV (reference sequence). In DNA, the CDR3 is TGTGCCAGCAGGGTGCCGGGTCGCGGGGGCTACACCTTC. Its translation is CASRVPGRGGYTF.

The gene calls are TRBV19 and TRBJ1-5, with D hard to call. V was clipped by 4 bases and J by 9 bases, with 10 bases between them. This CDR3 has 12 amino acids. In germline, CDR1 is LNHDA, CDR2 SQIVND (reference sequence). The CDR3 region has the DNA TGTGCCAGTAGTAACCCCCCTGGGCCCCAGCATTTT. Encoded protein: CASSNPPGPQHF.